The 21 T cell receptor beta chains below were found in one sample sequenced in a study of blood T cell repertoires in COVID-19. TCRdb's copy holds only in-frame clones and misses some; the assay was immunoSEQ multiplex PCR. The sample lists fewer than 120,000 clones, roughly nine tenths occurring once. The specimen sequenced was peripheral blood. These receptors were taken from a human donor in a cohort sampled during active COVID-19.

This chain connects TRBV27 to TRBJ2-7; possible D gene TRBD2, 8 bases. V was shortened by 6 bases and J by 3 bases, with 18 bases between the two germline ends. Germline assignment: CDR1 MNHEY and CDR2 SMNVEV (reference sequence). CDR3 length equals 15 residues. The DNA for the CDR3 is TGTGCCAGCAGCGAGGGGGCGGGGGGACACTACGAGCAGTACTTC. Its translation is CASSEGAGGHYEQYF.

This clone appeared once. The chain has TRBV29-1 and TRBJ2-7, with 11 bases identical to TRBD1. CDR3 length: 15 amino acids. CDR1 and CDR2 from the germline V gene are SQVTM and ANQGSEA. V dropped 6 bases and J dropped 1; count of bases not matched to a gene: 8. In DNA form, the CDR3 reads TGCAGCGTCCGCACTGGGACAGGGGGATCCTACGAGCAGTACTTC. It encodes CSVRTGTGGSYEQYF.

The chain uses TRBV14 and TRBJ2-7; TRBD1 might be the D (6 bases). CDR1 is SGHDN, CDR2 FVKESK, per germline. This CDR3 is 15 amino acids long. Between the trimmed V and J ends, which lost 3 bases and 1 base, there was a span of 13 bases. Here the CDR3 DNA reads TGTGCCAGCAGCCAGGACATGGGACAATCCTACGAGCAGTACTTC. Protein: CASSQDMGQSYEQYF.

Only one count was recorded for this clone. The genes are TRBV24-1 and TRBJ1-5; TRBD1 might be the D (5 bases). The V gene's germline CDR1 is KGHDR and CDR2 SFDVKD. CDR3 length equals 16 residues. V gave up 7 bases and J gave up 3 bases, with 18 bases separating them. This chain's CDR3 is CATRKTGGESNQPQHF. As DNA, the CDR3 is TGTGCCACCAGAAAGACCGGGGGAGAGTCCAATCAGCCCCAGCATTTT.

V and J are TRBV10-3 and TRBJ2-7; 9 bases line up with TRBD1. Germline CDR1 reads ENHRY; CDR2 reads SYGVKD. The CDR3 contains 13 residues. The ends lost 5 bases at V and 3 bases at J; junction bases unmatched: 2. In nucleotides, the CDR3 is TGTGCCATCAGTCCGGGACAGGGCTACGAGCAGTACTTC. Its translation is CAISPGQGYEQYF.

This chain links TRBV27 with TRBJ2-2; 7 bases line up with TRBD2. Germline trimming cut 10 bases from V and 0 bases from J; bases unmatched to any gene: 11. The V gene's germline CDR1 is MNHEY and CDR2 SMNVEV (reference sequence). The CDR3 totals 16 residues. The CDR3 is CAISSGRTTNTGELFF. The CDR3 DNA follows: TGTGCCATTAGTAGCGGGCGCACAACGAACACCGGGGAGCTGTTTTTT.

This chain joins TRBV7-9 and TRBJ2-7; 7 bases are a match to TRBD2. With 6 bases clipped from V and 4 bases from J, the junction kept 9 bases outside the gene matches. Germline-derived CDR1 and CDR2 are SEHNR and FQNEAQ (reference sequence). The CDR3 consists of 14 residues. The CDR3 nucleotides read TGTGCCAGCAGTGAGAGCGGGAAAGGGTACGAGCAGTACTTC. Protein: CASSESGKGYEQYF. Based on the CDR3 plus reference TRBV7-9 and TRBJ2-7, the full variable domain is DTGVSQNPRHKITKRGQNVTFRCDPISEHNRLYWYRQTLGQGPEFLTYFQNEAQLEKSRLLSDRFSAERPKGSFSTLEIQRTEQGDSAMYLCASSESGKGYEQYFGPGTRLTVT.

This chain uses TRBV7-2 with TRBJ1-2; the match to TRBD1 covers 8 bases. The CDR3 is 14 residues long. CDR1 SGHTA and CDR2 FQGNSA come from the germline V gene. Trimming cost V 5 bases and J 7 bases; bases outside gene matches: 9. The CDR3 sequence: CASSPRQGKVGYTF. The CDR3 bases are TGTGCCAGCAGCCCCCGACAGGGGAAGGTTGGCTACACCTTC.

This chain links TRBV6-1 with TRBJ1-5; D possibly corresponds to TRBD1 (6 bases). This CDR3 has 16 amino acids. Between the trimmed V and J ends, which lost 4 bases and 2 bases, there was a span of 15 bases. From germline, CDR1 is MNHNS and CDR2 SASEGT. CDR3: CASSVISGVGNQPQHF. The CDR3 bases are TGTGCCAGCAGTGTAATCTCAGGGGTTGGCAATCAGCCCCAGCATTTT.

The gene calls are TRBV19 and TRBJ1-1; D is perhaps TRBD1 (6 bases). The V gene lost 5 bases and the J gene lost 4 bases, with 14 bases spanning the gap. Germline lookup yields CDR1 LNHDA and CDR2 SQIVND (reference sequence). The CDR3 has 14 amino acids. Here the CDR3 DNA reads TGTGCCAGTAGTCAGCGGGGGGCGGGCACTGAAGCTTTCTTT. The encoded protein is CASSQRGAGTEAFF.

V usage is TRBV11-1 and J usage is TRBJ2-3, with 7 bases fitting TRBD2. This CDR3 is built from 14 residues. V trimming: 0 bases; J trimming: 5 bases; junction bases outside the gene matches: 2. Germline CDR1 and CDR2: SGHAT and FQDESV (reference sequence). The CDR3 bases are TGTGCCAGCAGCTTAGCCAGCGGGAAAGATACGCAGTATTTT. Protein product: CASSLASGKDTQYF.

V and J are TRBV19 and TRBJ2-3; D is possibly TRBD2 (6 bases). This CDR3 has 13 residues. The germline V gene encodes CDR1 LNHDA and CDR2 SQIVND (reference sequence). The CDR3 coding sequence is TGTGCACGAGCGGGCCCGCGGACAGATACGCAGTATTTT. Translation: CARAGPRTDTQYF.

The chain has TRBV5-1 and TRBJ1-1; D is uncertain. The germline CDR1 and CDR2 sequences are SGHRS and YFSETQ. V gave up 4 bases and J gave up 5 bases, with 15 bases separating them. The CDR3 runs 14 residues. CDR3: CASSLDFRRTEAFF. CDR3 DNA: TGCGCCAGCAGCCTAGATTTCCGGAGGACTGAAGCTTTCTTT.

V and J are TRBV5-1 and TRBJ2-2, with 7 nucleotides matching TRBD1. V lost 4 bases and J lost 4; bases outside the gene matches: 16. Germline-derived CDR1 and CDR2 are SGHRS and YFSETQ. The CDR3 is 18 residues long. The CDR3 here is CASSPWDGTVRGTGELFF. The DNA of the CDR3 is TGCGCCAGCAGCCCCTGGGATGGGACAGTAAGGGGCACCGGGGAGCTGTTTTTT.

V is TRBV9 and J is TRBJ2-5, with TRBD1 as a possible D gene (5 bases). This CDR3 region has 14 residues. Trimming shortened V by 0 bases and J by 5 bases, and 11 bases separated the two germline ends. Looked up from germline, CDR1 is SGDLS and CDR2 is YYNGEE. The chain's CDR3 is CASSVGGVGETQYF. CDR3 DNA: TGTGCCAGCAGCGTAGGGGGCGTAGGGGAGACCCAGTACTTC. The entire variable domain, with the rest obtained from reference TRBV9 and TRBJ2-5, is as follows: DSGVTQTPKHLITATGQRVTLRCSPRSGDLSVYWYQQSLDQGLQFLIQYYNGEERAKGNILERFSAQQFPDLHSELNLSSLELGDSALYFCASSVGGVGETQYFGPGTRLLVL.

This clone appeared once. The chain couples TRBV10-1 to TRBJ2-5; unclear D gene. This CDR3 has 13 amino acids. V was clipped by 2 bases and J by 3 bases, with 7 bases between them. The V gene's germline CDR1 is WNHNN and CDR2 SYGVQD (reference sequence). Here the CDR3 reads CASSEHREETQYF. CDR3 in DNA: TGCGCCAGCAGTGAGCACAGAGAAGAGACCCAGTACTTC.

V gene TRBV6-1 combines with J gene TRBJ2-5; 9 bases are shared with TRBD1. With 6 bases clipped from V and 5 bases from J, the junction kept 7 bases outside the gene matches. This CDR3 is built from 14 residues. Germline CDR1 is MNHNS and CDR2 is SASEGT. The CDR3 sequence: CASRDRGTGETQYF. The CDR3 DNA is TGTGCCAGCAGAGATCGGGGGACAGGGGAGACCCAGTACTTC.

The CDR3 DNA follows: TGTGCCAGCAGCGTAGGTTCTTCTGCAACTAATGAAAAACTGTTTTTT. It codes for CASSVGSSATNEKLFF. J is TRBJ1-4 and V is TRBV9; D is ambiguous. The V end was cut by 0 bases, the J end by 0 bases, with 9 bases between. The CDR3 consists of 16 residues. Germline V lookup: CDR1 SGDLS, CDR2 YYNGEE.

This chain links TRBV6-5 with TRBJ2-1; 9 bases map to TRBD2. Germline V lookup: CDR1 MNHEY, CDR2 SVGAGI. J lost 5 bases, V lost 1 base, and 6 bases had no gene match. There are 16 residues in the CDR3. The CDR3 is CASSYYSGSSHNEQFF. The CDR3 DNA follows: TGTGCCAGCAGTTACTATAGCGGGAGTTCCCACAATGAGCAGTTCTTC.

V is TRBV7-9 and J is TRBJ2-1; 8 bases match TRBD2. The CDR3 totals 16 residues. V lost 3 bases and J lost 7; bases outside the gene matches: 11. Looked up from germline, CDR1 is SEHNR and CDR2 is FQNEAQ (reference sequence). The CDR3 spells CASSFSREGLRNEQFF. DNA for the CDR3: TGTGCCAGCAGCTTTTCTCGGGAGGGCCTCAGGAATGAGCAGTTCTTC.

The CDR3 sequence is CASSLRGGTNEKLFF. CDR3 nucleotides: TGTGCCAGCAGCTTAAGGGGGGGCACTAATGAAAAACTGTTTTTT. The chain links TRBV7-2 to TRBJ1-4; maybe TRBD1 (6 bases). V lost 2 bases and J 2 bases, leaving 9 bases between the germline ends. Looked up from germline, CDR1 is SGHTA and CDR2 is FQGNSA. This CDR3 has 15 amino acids.